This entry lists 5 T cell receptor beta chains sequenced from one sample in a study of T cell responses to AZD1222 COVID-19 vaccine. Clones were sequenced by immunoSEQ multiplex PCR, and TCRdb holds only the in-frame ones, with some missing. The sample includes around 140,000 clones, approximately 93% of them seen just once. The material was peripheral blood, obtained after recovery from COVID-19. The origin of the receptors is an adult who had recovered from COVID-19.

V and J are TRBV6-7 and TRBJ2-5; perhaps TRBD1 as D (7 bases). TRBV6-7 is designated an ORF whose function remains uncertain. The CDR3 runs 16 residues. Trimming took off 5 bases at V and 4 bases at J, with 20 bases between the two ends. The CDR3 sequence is CASSPTTGRGGETQYF. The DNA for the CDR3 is TGTGCCAGCAGTCCAACGACAGGGCGGGGCGGAGAGACCCAGTACTTC.

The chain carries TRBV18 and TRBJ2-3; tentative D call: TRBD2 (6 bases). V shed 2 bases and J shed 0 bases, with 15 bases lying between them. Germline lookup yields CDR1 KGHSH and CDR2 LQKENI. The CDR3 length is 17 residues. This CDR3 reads CASSPVLIAVSTDTQYF. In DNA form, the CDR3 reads TGTGCCAGCTCACCAGTTTTAATAGCGGTCAGCACAGATACGCAGTATTTT.

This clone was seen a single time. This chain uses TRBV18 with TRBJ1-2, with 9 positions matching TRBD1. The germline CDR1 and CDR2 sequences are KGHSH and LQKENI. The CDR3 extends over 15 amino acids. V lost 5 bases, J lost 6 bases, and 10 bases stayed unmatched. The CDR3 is CASSSETGGRNGYTF. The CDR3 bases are TGTGCCAGCTCATCGGAAACAGGGGGCAGGAATGGCTACACCTTC.

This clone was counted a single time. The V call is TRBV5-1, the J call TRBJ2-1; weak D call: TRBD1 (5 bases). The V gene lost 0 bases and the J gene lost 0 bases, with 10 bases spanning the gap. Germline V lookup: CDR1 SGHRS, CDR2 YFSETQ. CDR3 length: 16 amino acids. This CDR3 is CASSLVGAGSYNEQFF. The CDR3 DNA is TGCGCCAGCAGCTTGGTTGGGGCCGGCTCCTACAATGAGCAGTTCTTC.

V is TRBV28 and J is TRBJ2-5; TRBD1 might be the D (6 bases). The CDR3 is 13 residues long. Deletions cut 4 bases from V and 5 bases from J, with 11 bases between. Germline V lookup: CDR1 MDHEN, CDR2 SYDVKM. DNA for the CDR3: TGTGCCAGCAGTTCCACAGGGTTGGAGACCCAGTACTTC. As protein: CASSSTGLETQYF.